This T cell receptor beta chain was obtained from a study of T cells in Graves' hyperthyroidism and ophthalmopathy. Study findings and constraints: Onset of ophthalmopathy came a median around 6.5 months after the model predicted it. Within blood appeared most thyroid clonotypes that had expanded above 0.001.

Template material for amplifying TCR beta CDR3 regions consisted of RNA transcripts. The HTBI primer set was used in a first-round RT-PCR of the TCR CDR3. TCRdb fed the multiplex PCR reads into MiXCR, producing one record per CDR3 protein. This table holds hundreds of thousands of distinct CDR3 sequences, more than 15% found once. V lost 1 base and J lost 9; bases outside the gene matches: 7. The CDR3 consists of 15 residues. Germline lookup yields CDR1 PRHDT and CDR2 FYEKMQ (reference sequence). For Graves' hyperthyroidism to be stable, ophthalmopathy could not progress within 18 months. Patients were excluded because of uncontrolled infection, other autoimmune disease, pregnancy or lactation. This clonotype was observed at least ten times. Its target is unknown.

What was sequenced was blood. The rearrangement links TRBV13 to TRBJ2-1; 9 bases line up with TRBD2. The receptor was isolated from a woman younger than 35 with Graves' hyperthyroidism. This CDR3 reads CASSLEWREGGEQFF. The CDR3 nucleotides are TGTGCCAGCAGCTTAGAGTGGCGGGAGGGGGGTGAGCAGTTCTTC.